This passage covers 9 T cell receptor beta chains from one sample sequenced in a study of blood T cell repertoires in COVID-19. Assay: immunoSEQ multiplex PCR; the TCRdb copy retains only in-frame clones and omits some. The sample records about 74,000 clones, about nine tenths being singletons. The sample taken for sequencing was peripheral blood. The receptors were gathered from an elderly woman with active or convalescent COVID-19.

The genes are TRBV25-1 and TRBJ1-5; no reliable D call. The V gene's germline CDR1 is MGHDK and CDR2 SYGVNS. The length of the CDR3 is 14 residues. Trimming pared 3 bases from V and 2 bases from J, leaving 8 bases between. In nucleotides, the CDR3 is TGTGCCAGCAGTGAGGCGGGAGGCAATCAGCCCCAGCATTTT. Protein: CASSEAGGNQPQHF.

CDR3 DNA: TGCAGCGTTGAAGTGTTTCGTTGGGTCGGGGACAGGGCCCCAGATACGCAGTATTTT. This translates into CSVEVFRWVGDRAPDTQYF. This chain connects TRBV29-1 to TRBJ2-3; the match to TRBD1 covers 9 bases. V lost 1 base to trimming and J lost 4 bases; unmatched junction nucleotides: 18. Germline CDR1 is SQVTM and CDR2 is ANQGSEA. CDR3 size: 19 residues.

The chain joins TRBV4-2 to TRBJ2-1, with D possibly TRBD2 on 7 matching bases. Deletions cut 0 bases from V and 8 bases from J, with 23 bases between. The CDR3 contains 18 residues. Germline-derived CDR1 and CDR2 are LGHNA and YNFKEQ. The CDR3, as DNA: TGTGCCAGCAGCCAAGATCCAGTCGGGGCGGGGGCGCTGGATGAGCAGTTCTTC. It is translated as CASSQDPVGAGALDEQFF.

CDR3 sequence: CASTTSGGQDTQYF. The CDR3 DNA follows: TGTGCCAGCACAACTAGCGGGGGGCAAGATACGCAGTATTTT. The chain joins TRBV28 to TRBJ2-3, with TRBD2 matching 12 bases. CDR1 MDHEN and CDR2 SYDVKM come from the germline V gene. With V trimmed by 7 bases and J by 5 bases, 4 bases remained unmatched. This CDR3 has 14 amino acids.

The chain uses TRBV2 and TRBJ1-3; 9 bases fit TRBD1. Germline CDR1 is SNHLY and CDR2 is FYNNEI. V shed 10 bases and J 3 bases; nucleotides not matched to a gene: 7. The CDR3 has 14 residues. CDR3 nucleotide sequence: TGTGCCAATCGGGACAGGGAAGGTGGAAACACCATATATTTT. This gives the protein CANRDREGGNTIYF. Full variable domain (missing parts from reference TRBV2 and TRBJ1-3): EPEVTQTPSHQVTQMGQEVILRCVPISNHLYFYWYRQILGQKVEFLVSFYNNEISEKSEIFDDQFSVERPDGSNFTLKIRSTKLEDSAMYFCANRDREGGNTIYFGEGSWLTVV.

V is TRBV6-5 and J is TRBJ2-7; 10 bases map to TRBD1. Per germline, CDR1 MNHEY and CDR2 SVGAGI. The trim removed 9 bases at V and 4 bases at J, leaving 6 bases unmatched. The CDR3 covers 13 residues. The CDR3 bases are TGTGCCAGTTCCCGGGACAGGGGTTACGAGCAGTACTTC. Translation: CASSRDRGYEQYF.

V usage is TRBV27 and J usage is TRBJ1-6; no firm D call. This CDR3 region has 13 residues. Germline-derived CDR1 and CDR2 are MNHEY and SMNVEV (reference sequence). V lost 6 bases and J lost 13, with 16 bases in between. CDR3 protein: CASSKAWESPLHF. The CDR3 DNA reads as TGTGCCAGCAGCAAAGCATGGGAGTCCCCCCTCCACTTT.

The J gene is TRBJ1-3, the V gene TRBV7-2; 8 positions agree with TRBD1. The junction had 5 bases not matched to a gene; V was cut back by 5 bases and J by 2 bases. This CDR3 contains 15 residues. Germline V gives CDR1 SGHTA, CDR2 FQGNSA. The CDR3 reads CASSQLQGAGNTIYF. CDR3 nucleotide sequence: TGTGCCAGCAGCCAACTACAGGGGGCTGGAAACACCATATATTTT.

The V and J genes are TRBV7-2 and TRBJ1-2; perhaps TRBD1 as D (6 bases). The V gene lost 3 bases and the J gene lost 5 bases, with 16 bases spanning the gap. This CDR3 region has 15 residues. CDR1 is SGHTA, CDR2 FQGNSA, per germline. The CDR3 nucleotides read TGTGCCAGCAGCTTGTGGTTAGGGGGGGGATATGGCTACACCTTC. It is translated as CASSLWLGGGYGYTF.